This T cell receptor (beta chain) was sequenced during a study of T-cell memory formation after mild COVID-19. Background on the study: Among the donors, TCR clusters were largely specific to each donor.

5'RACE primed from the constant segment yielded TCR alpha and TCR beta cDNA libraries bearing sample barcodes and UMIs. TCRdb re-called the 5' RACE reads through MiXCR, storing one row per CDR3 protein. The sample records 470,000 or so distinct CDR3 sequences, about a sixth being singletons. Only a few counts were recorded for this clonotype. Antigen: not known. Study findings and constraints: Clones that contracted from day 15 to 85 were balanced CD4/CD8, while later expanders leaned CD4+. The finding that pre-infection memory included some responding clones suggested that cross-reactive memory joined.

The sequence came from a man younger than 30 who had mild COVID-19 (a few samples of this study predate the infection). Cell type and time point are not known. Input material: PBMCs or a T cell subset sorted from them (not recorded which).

The DNA for the CDR3 is TGTGCCACTGGGGGGATTGGAAACACCATATATTTT. Its protein is CATGGIGNTIYF. The chain couples TRBV7-8 to TRBJ1-3; possible D gene TRBD1, 5 bases. This CDR3 region has 12 residues. Germline CDR1 SGHVS, CDR2 FQNEAQ. Trimming shortened V by 10 bases and J by 3 bases, and 10 bases separated the two germline ends.